This section outlines one T cell receptor beta chain sequence together with its context. What this receptor recognizes is not known. No much larger clone is present one base from it, and per-base qualities are unavailable. The immunoSEQ Assay, a bias-controlled multiplex PCR, was used to amplify TCRbeta CDR3 regions from genomic DNA. From the authors' description of their analysis: Within the assay, amplification of reference gene primers was used to estimate how many nucleated cells each sample contained. To quantify the absolute abundance of each unique TCRbeta CDR3 rearrangement, sequence reads were collapsed and filtered. Productive Simpson clonality was computed per sample as the square root of Simpson's diversity index over productive rearrangements. What TCRdb holds here is the immuneACCESS table cut down to in-frame rearrangements. Part of the clones is not present; checked against another copy, under half of the missing clones reflect an unresolved V gene, and the others are unexplained. D and trimming come from the DNA, and the V and J calls and clone size come from that table. The sample yields about 260,000 clones; approximately 82% were counted once. The ten largest make up roughly 4.5% of the sample.

Looking up the germline V gene yields CDR1 SGHAT and CDR2 FQNNGV. Trimming at the junction amounts to 5 bases on V and 3 bases on J, and the germline ends lie 17 bases apart. The CDR3, cysteine through phenylalanine, is 15 amino acids long. The CDR3 DNA has 45 bases and is translated from base 1. These data originate in a study of blood T cell repertoires in COVID-19 (dated by TCRdb to about 2020). Looking at the study overall: Samples from collaborators originated in the United States, Italy and Spain and spanned both the acute and convalescent phases of COVID-19. Where HLA class I and class II types were available, the types were taken from metadata supplied by the sample provider, not from assay-based typing. A de-identified subject ID, COVID-19 status, age in years and sex were almost always included in the sample metadata. Samples were obtained from the ongoing ImmuneRACE study (first 160 participants) and from roughly 1,300 subjects provided by 6 global collaborators. The dataset comprised deeply sampled blood TCRbeta repertoires from subjects exposed to, actively infected with, or recovered from COVID-19. The repertoires were released in a freely available public database meant as a resource for research on the immune response to SARS-CoV-2. The prospective study material was composed of cDNA or gDNA derived from T cells, B-cell-depleted T cells, or PBMCs. Broader findings and caveats from the paper: How much clinical and demographic metadata was included differed by source and by participant, and the metadata was provided uncurated.

Another Seattle source contributed samples from volunteer blood donors who had recovered from COVID-19. Whole blood was collected in K2EDTA tubes by collaborating institutions according to the institutions' own protocols. For TCRbeta analysis, collaborators shipped samples as frozen whole blood, isolated PBMCs, or DNA extracted from either of those sample types. Sequencing was done on a sample of peripheral blood. This receptor was taken from a man in his fifties or sixties who had recovered from COVID-19. The chain is assembled from TRBV11-2 and TRBJ2-7; TRBD1 is a possible D gene, resting on 5 matching bases. The encoded CDR3 is CASSPTAGAGYEQYF. The nucleotide sequence is given as TGTGCCAGCAGCCCGACGGCTGGGGCTGGCTACGAGCAGTACTTC. Joined to the reference TRBV11-2 and TRBJ2-7 proteins, this CDR3 gives the full variable domain: EAGVAQSPRYKIIEKRQSVAFWCNPISGHATLYWYQQILGQGPKLLIQFQNNGVVDDSQLPKDRFSAERLKGVDSTLKIQPAKLEDSAVYLCASSPTAGAGYEQYFGPGTRLTVT.